A single sample is the source of the 13 T cell receptor beta chains below, sequenced in a study of T cell responses to AZD1222 COVID-19 vaccine. Measured with immunoSEQ multiplex PCR; TCRdb has only the in-frame clones, and not every one. The sample shows roughly 120,000 clones, around 90% of them seen only once. The sample here was peripheral blood, taken on day 0 of AZD1222 vaccination. These receptors all stem from an adult in good health.

This chain joins TRBV11-3 and TRBJ2-1; D uncertain. V was shortened by 2 bases and J by 0 bases, with 8 bases between the two germline ends. Germline CDR1 SGHNT, CDR2 YENEEA. This CDR3 region has 15 residues. The CDR3 bases are TGTGCCAGCAGCTTAATGGGAAGCTCCTACAATGAGCAGTTCTTC. Its protein is CASSLMGSSYNEQFF.

This chain links TRBV4-3 with TRBJ2-7; D is possibly TRBD1 or TRBD2 (6 bases each). Germline values: CDR1 LGHNA, CDR2 YSLEER. The CDR3 has 15 residues. The V end lost 0 bases, the J end lost 0 bases, and 9 bases lay between the germline ends. The CDR3 region has the DNA TGCGCCAGCAGCCAAGATCCGGGGGCCTCCTACGAGCAGTACTTC. This gives the protein CASSQDPGASYEQYF.

This sequence joins TRBV5-1 and TRBJ1-5; TRBD1 is a possible D gene (5 bases). Germline lookup yields CDR1 SGHRS and CDR2 YFSETQ. V was trimmed by 4 bases and J by 7 bases, leaving 15 bases between them. The CDR3 extends over 14 amino acids. CDR3 sequence reads: CASSLLMGEQPQHF. The CDR3 DNA sequence: TGCGCCAGCAGCCTCCTTATGGGGGAACAGCCCCAGCATTTT.

This rearrangement joins TRBV2 to TRBJ1-6; possibly TRBD1 for D (6 bases). V lost 6 bases and J 10 bases, leaving 19 bases between the germline ends. The CDR3 is 15 residues long. CDR1 SNHLY and CDR2 FYNNEI come from the germline V gene. In DNA form, the CDR3 reads TGTGCCAGCAGAGGGGGACGGGGATTCGGATCACCCCTCCACTTT. Translation: CASRGGRGFGSPLHF.

V is TRBV9 and J is TRBJ2-1; D gene uncertain. Trimming left V 0 bases short and J 4 bases short, with 5 bases between. CDR3 size: 13 residues. Germline CDR1 SGDLS, CDR2 YYNGEE. The CDR3 region has the DNA TGTGCCAGCAGCGTAGAGGAGTACAATGAGCAGTTCTTC. It is translated as CASSVEEYNEQFF.

This clone was counted only a few times. The same CDR3 also results from other DNA sequences found in this sample. The chain employs TRBV18 and TRBJ1-2, with a weak D call TRBD1 (5 bases). Per germline, CDR1 KGHSH and CDR2 LQKENI. Trimming took off 0 bases at V and 4 bases at J, with 9 bases between the two ends. This CDR3 comprises 14 residues. CDR3 sequence: CASSPPTESYGYTF. The CDR3 DNA is TGTGCCAGCTCACCACCGACAGAAAGCTATGGCTACACCTTC. The full variable domain, completed using reference TRBV18 and TRBJ1-2, is NAGVMQNPRHLVRRRGQEARLRCSPMKGHSHVYWYRQLPEEGLKFMVYLQKENIIDESGMPKERFSAEFPKEGPSILRIQQVVRGDSAAYFCASSPPTESYGYTFGSGTRLTVV.

The chain uses TRBV15 and TRBJ1-5, with D unresolved. V was pared by 1 base and J by 5 bases, with 9 bases between. The CDR3 is 14 residues long. Germline CDR1 and CDR2: LNHNV and YYDKDF (reference sequence). The CDR3 protein is CATSRGAVYQPQHF. As DNA, the CDR3 is TGTGCCACCAGCAGAGGGGCAGTTTATCAGCCCCAGCATTTT.

The rearrangement links TRBV30 to TRBJ2-1; no firm D call. Per the germline V gene, CDR1 is GTSNPN and CDR2 is SVGIG (reference sequence). The V end lost 0 bases, the J end lost 1 base, and 4 bases lay between the germline ends. This CDR3 spans 13 amino acids. For the CDR3, the DNA is TGTGCCTGGAGTGTCGGGTCCTACAATGAGCAGTTCTTC. Its translation is CAWSVGSYNEQFF.

This chain connects TRBV7-2 to TRBJ1-5; maybe TRBD1 (6 bases). In germline, CDR1 is SGHTA, CDR2 FQGNSA. Trimming stripped 5 bases from V and 10 bases from J, with 21 bases between. The CDR3 is made up of 15 amino acids. CDR3 sequence (DNA): TGTGCCAGCAGCCACGTCGGACAGAGGATCAGACCCCAGCATTTT. It codes for CASSHVGQRIRPQHF.

This clone showed up just once. V gene TRBV27 combines with J gene TRBJ2-7; 7 positions match TRBD2. The CDR3 is 16 amino acids. Per germline, CDR1 MNHEY and CDR2 SMNVEV (reference sequence). Trimming removed 1 base from V and 4 bases from J; junction bases left unmatched: 10. The CDR3 coding sequence is TGTGCCAGCAGTTTATTGGGGGGGGTACAGCGGTACGAGCAGTACTTC. Amino acid sequence: CASSLLGGVQRYEQYF.

This clone was counted between two and nine times. This chain uses TRBV6-5 with TRBJ2-7; 11 bases fit TRBD1. The J segment lost 2 bases and the V segment lost 1 base, leaving 1 base of the junction unmatched. Looked up from germline, CDR1 is MNHEY and CDR2 is SVGAGI. This CDR3 has 15 residues. CDR3 in DNA: TGTGCCAGCAGTTACTTGGGACAGGGGGCCTACGAGCAGTACTTC. This encodes CASSYLGQGAYEQYF.

The rearrangement joins TRBV7-9 to TRBJ1-5; D unresolved. The germline V and J ends were trimmed by 4 bases and 5 bases, with 15 bases remaining between them. CDR3 length equals 15 residues. Germline V gene sequence: CDR1 SEHNR, CDR2 FQNEAQ (reference sequence). The CDR3 loop reads CASSSSAPGDQPQHF. The CDR3 DNA reads as TGTGCCAGCAGCTCCTCGGCCCCCGGGGATCAGCCCCAGCATTTT.

V is TRBV12-5 and J is TRBJ1-1; D gene uncertain. Germline CDR1 reads LGHNT; CDR2 reads FRNRAP. Trimming took 1 base from V and 5 from J, leaving 11 bases between them. The CDR3 loop spans 14 amino acids. For the CDR3, the DNA is TGTGCTAGTGGTTTGGGCGGACGTAATACTGAAGCTTTCTTT. It is translated as CASGLGGRNTEAFF.